This T cell receptor beta chain was found in a study of T cells in pancreatic ductal adenocarcinoma. The selected patients with pancreatic ductal adenocarcinoma had surgery but no neoadjuvant therapy. On this clone itself: Its antigen is still unknown.

General study results and limits: Tumor and blood clonality did not differ significantly, about 0.12 versus 0.079. Comparisons of tumor and blood clonality may show falsely lower tumor diversity. Results skew toward the minority of patients with early-stage disease. Unique clonotypes were approximately 8-fold more numerous in blood than in tumor.

Profiling relied on immunoSEQ multiplex PCR, and the TCRdb table lists in-frame clones only, not all of them. This table has approximately 97,000 clones, roughly 96% appearing once. The specimen sequenced was PBMCs. The sequence came from a human donor with pancreatic ductal adenocarcinoma.

In DNA form, the CDR3 reads TGTGCCAGCAGTATGGGCGCAGGCGTAGCTTTCTTT. As protein: CASSMGAGVAFF. V usage is TRBV28 and J usage is TRBJ1-1; D gene ambiguous. Germline values: CDR1 MDHEN, CDR2 SYDVKM. CDR3 length: 12 residues. V lost 5 bases, J lost 10 bases, and 14 bases lay in between.